A selection of T cell receptor beta chains follows, all from one sample in a study of cytomegalovirus exposure and HLA in healthy donors. Here immunoSEQ multiplex PCR was the method, and the copy in TCRdb shows in-frame clones only, minus some. The profile covers 130,000 or so clones, with about 70% appearing a single time and less than 2.5% taken by the ten largest. The specimen sequenced was PBMCs. The receptors were sampled from a woman in her thirties or forties in good health and CMV-seropositive. The CDR3 runs from the conserved cysteine through the conserved F or W. Each record gives: J gene, D gene, V gene, clone size, CDR3 protein, CDR3 DNA. D genes are given only for firm matches. Some rows mark clone size as missing; the rest say once, few, many or name a class of expanded clone.

TRBJ1-4 | - | TRBV11-2 | - | CASSPQTGGLNEKLFF | TGTGCCAGCAGCCCTCAGACAGGCGGACTTAATGAAAAACTGTTTTTT
TRBJ1-2 | - | TRBV18 | - | CASSTRQTRQGGYTF | TGTGCCAGCTCAACCAGACAGACCCGGCAGGGGGGCTACACCTTC
TRBJ2-1 | - | TRBV29-1 | - | CSPGLLPYNEQFF | TGCAGCCCAGGACTACTCCCCTACAATGAGCAGTTCTTC
TRBJ1-3 | - | TRBV28 | - | CASNSQVIAGNTIYF | TGTGCCAGCAACTCACAGGTTATTGCTGGAAACACCATATATTTT
TRBJ2-2 | TRBD2 | TRBV27 | - | CASSRTSNTGELFF | TGTGCCAGCAGTCGGACTAGCAACACCGGGGAGCTGTTTTTT
TRBJ2-1 | - | TRBV5-1 | - | CASSPTGSIVRGEQFF | TGCGCCAGCAGCCCGACGGGGTCCATCGTTCGAGGTGAGCAGTTCTTC
TRBJ1-6 | - | TRBV30 | - | CAWRQQGSPLHF | TGTGCCTGGAGGCAGCAGGGATCACCCCTCCACTTT
TRBJ1-1 | - | TRBV10-2 | - | CATQTEVLTEAFF | TGCGCCACCCAAACGGAGGTTCTCACTGAAGCTTTCTTT
TRBJ1-2 | - | TRBV5-4 | - | CASSLGYELWAPPAF | TGTGCCAGCAGCTTAGGTTACGAACTTTGGGCCCCGCCTGCCTTC
TRBJ1-5 | - | TRBV2 | - | CATARGMGNQPQHF | TGTGCCACCGCAAGGGGGATGGGCAATCAGCCCCAGCATTTT
TRBJ2-5 | - | TRBV18 | - | CASSPSGHGETQYF | TGTGCCAGCTCACCATCAGGGCACGGGGAGACCCAGTACTTC
TRBJ2-1 | TRBD2 | TRBV7-9 | - | CASSSSGLPDEQFF | TGTGCCAGCAGCTCCTCGGGACTACCGGATGAGCAGTTCTTC
TRBJ1-4 | - | TRBV5-1 | - | CASSLDGATNEKLFF | TGCGCCAGCAGCTTGGACGGAGCAACTAATGAAAAACTGTTTTTT
TRBJ2-5 | - | TRBV19 | few | CASSSAGAQETQYF | TGTGCCAGTAGTTCGGCGGGGGCCCAAGAGACCCAGTACTTC
TRBJ2-5 | TRBD1 | TRBV28 | - | CASSLLSSGTGGRETQYF | TGTGCCAGCAGTTTATTAAGCTCCGGGACAGGGGGGCGGGAGACCCAGTACTTC
TRBJ1-2 | - | TRBV18 | - | CASSSTVDGYTF | TGTGCCAGCTCATCGACAGTGGATGGCTACACCTTC
TRBJ1-3 | - | TRBV28 | - | CASSASSNGDTIYF | TGTGCCAGCAGCGCTAGCTCTAACGGGGACACCATATATTTT
TRBJ2-2 | - | TRBV30 | - | CAWSEWSTGELFF | TGTGCCTGGAGTGAATGGAGCACCGGGGAGCTGTTTTTT
TRBJ2-1 | - | TRBV18 | - | CASSPPARAAPHEQFF | TGTGCCAGCTCACCCCCGGCCAGGGCGGCCCCTCACGAGCAGTTCTTC
TRBJ1-1 | - | TRBV30 | - | CAWGEVGNTEAFF | TGTGCCTGGGGGGAGGTAGGGAACACTGAAGCTTTCTTT
TRBJ2-7 | - | TRBV10-2 | - | CASSVTSNEQYF | TGCGCCAGCAGTGTCACGTCAAACGAGCAGTACTTC
TRBJ2-7 | TRBD2 | TRBV27 | - | CASNGLAGHEQYF | TGTGCCAGCAATGGACTAGCGGGACACGAGCAGTACTTC
TRBJ2-1 | - | TRBV5-1 | - | CASSTSGVYSMDEQFF | TGCGCCAGCAGCACTTCGGGGGTTTACTCGATGGATGAGCAGTTCTTC
TRBJ2-4 | TRBD2 | TRBV7-2 | - | CASSLVSGGAGKNIQYF | TGTGCCAGCAGCTTAGTTAGCGGGGGGGCGGGCAAAAACATTCAGTACTTC
TRBJ1-6 | - | TRBV5-1 | - | CASSLVQENSPLHF | TGCGCCAGCAGCTTGGTACAGGAAAATTCACCCCTCCACTTT
TRBJ2-7 | TRBD2 | TRBV18 | - | CASSATSGAAYEQYF | TGTGCCAGCTCAGCGACTAGCGGGGCAGCCTACGAGCAGTACTTC
TRBJ2-7 | - | TRBV4-2 | - | CASSQDLNRGWSSYEQYF | TGTGCCAGCAGCCAAGATCTTAACCGCGGGTGGAGCTCCTACGAGCAGTACTTC